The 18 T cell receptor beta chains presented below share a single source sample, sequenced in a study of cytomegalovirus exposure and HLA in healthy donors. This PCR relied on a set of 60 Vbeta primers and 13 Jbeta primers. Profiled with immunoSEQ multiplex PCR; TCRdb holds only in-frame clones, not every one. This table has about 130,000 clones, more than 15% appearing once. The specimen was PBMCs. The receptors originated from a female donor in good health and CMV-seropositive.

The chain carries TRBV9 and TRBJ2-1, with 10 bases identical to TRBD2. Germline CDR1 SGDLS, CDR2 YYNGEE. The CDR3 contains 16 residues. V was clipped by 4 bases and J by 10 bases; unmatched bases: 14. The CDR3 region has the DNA TGTGCCAGCAGCCCGATCCTGCTAGCGGGAGACGGGGAGCAGTTCTTC. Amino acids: CASSPILLAGDGEQFF.

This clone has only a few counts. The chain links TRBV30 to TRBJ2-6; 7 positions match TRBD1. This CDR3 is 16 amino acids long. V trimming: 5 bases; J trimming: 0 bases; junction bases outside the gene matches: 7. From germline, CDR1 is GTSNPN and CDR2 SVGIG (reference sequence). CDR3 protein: CAWAVTGNSGANVLTF. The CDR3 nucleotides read TGTGCCTGGGCGGTGACAGGGAACTCTGGGGCCAACGTCCTGACTTTC.

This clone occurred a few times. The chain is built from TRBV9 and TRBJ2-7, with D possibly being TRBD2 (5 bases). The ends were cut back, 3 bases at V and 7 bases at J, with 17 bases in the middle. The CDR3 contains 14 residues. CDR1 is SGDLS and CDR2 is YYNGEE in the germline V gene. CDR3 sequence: CASSGIGDEEEQYF. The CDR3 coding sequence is TGTGCCAGCAGCGGTATCGGGGATGAGGAAGAGCAGTACTTC.

The CDR3 nucleotides read TGTGCCAGCAGCACCGTAGTTAACAGATATAGCAATCAGCCCCAGCATTTT. The encoded protein is CASSTVVNRYSNQPQHF. The chain has TRBV7-8 and TRBJ1-5; D uncertain. The germline V gene encodes CDR1 SGHVS and CDR2 FQNEAQ. Trimming removed 5 bases from V and 0 bases from J, with 17 bases in between. The CDR3 is made up of 17 amino acids.

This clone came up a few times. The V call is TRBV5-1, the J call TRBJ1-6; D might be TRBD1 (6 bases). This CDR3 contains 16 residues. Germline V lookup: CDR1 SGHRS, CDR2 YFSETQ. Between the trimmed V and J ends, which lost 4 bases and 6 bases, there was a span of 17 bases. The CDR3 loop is CASSLDARGGNSPLHF. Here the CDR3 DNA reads TGCGCCAGCAGCCTAGACGCACGAGGGGGTAATTCACCCCTCCACTTT.

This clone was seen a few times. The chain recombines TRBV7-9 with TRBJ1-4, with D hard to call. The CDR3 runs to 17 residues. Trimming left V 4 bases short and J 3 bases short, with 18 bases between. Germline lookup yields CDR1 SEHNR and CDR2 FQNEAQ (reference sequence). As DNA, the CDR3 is TGTGCCAGCAGCTCCGGGGTTTCGACAAGATCTAATGAAAAACTGTTTTTT. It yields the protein CASSSGVSTRSNEKLFF.

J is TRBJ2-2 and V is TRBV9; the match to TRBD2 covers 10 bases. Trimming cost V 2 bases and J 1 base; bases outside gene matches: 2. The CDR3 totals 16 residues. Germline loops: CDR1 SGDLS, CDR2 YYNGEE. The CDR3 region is CASSVVAGGNTGELFF. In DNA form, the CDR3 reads TGTGCCAGCAGCGTGGTAGCGGGGGGGAACACCGGGGAGCTGTTTTTT.

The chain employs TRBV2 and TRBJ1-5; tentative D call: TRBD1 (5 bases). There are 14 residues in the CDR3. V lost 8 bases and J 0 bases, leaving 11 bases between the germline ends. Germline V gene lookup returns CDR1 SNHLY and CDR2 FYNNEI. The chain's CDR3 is CASGRGFSNQPQHF. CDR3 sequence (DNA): TGTGCCAGCGGGAGGGGATTTAGCAATCAGCCCCAGCATTTT.

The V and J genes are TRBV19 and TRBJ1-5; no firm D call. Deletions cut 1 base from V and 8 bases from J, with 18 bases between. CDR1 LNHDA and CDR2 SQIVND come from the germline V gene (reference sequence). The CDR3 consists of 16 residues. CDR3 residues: CASSIVLGRDIKPQHF. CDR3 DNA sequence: TGTGCCAGTAGTATAGTTTTGGGCCGAGATATCAAGCCCCAGCATTTT. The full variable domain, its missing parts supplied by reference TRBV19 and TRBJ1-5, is DGGITQSPKYLFRKEGQNVTLSCEQNLNHDAMYWYRQDPGQGLRLIYYSQIVNDFQKGDIAEGYSVSREKKESFPLTVTSAQKNPTAFYLCASSIVLGRDIKPQHFGDGTRLSIL.

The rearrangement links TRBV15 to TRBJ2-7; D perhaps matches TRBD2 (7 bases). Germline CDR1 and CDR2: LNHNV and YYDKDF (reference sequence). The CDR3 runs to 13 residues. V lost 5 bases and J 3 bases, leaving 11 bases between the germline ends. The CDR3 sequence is CATSRGAVYEQYF. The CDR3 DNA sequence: TGTGCCACCAGCCGGGGGGCAGTCTACGAGCAGTACTTC.

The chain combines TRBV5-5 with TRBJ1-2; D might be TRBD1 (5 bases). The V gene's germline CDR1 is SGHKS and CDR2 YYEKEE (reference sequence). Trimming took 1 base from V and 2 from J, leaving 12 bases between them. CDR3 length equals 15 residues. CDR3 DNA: TGTGCCAGCAGCTTGTCAAGGTCAGGGAACTATGGCTACACCTTC. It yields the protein CASSLSRSGNYGYTF. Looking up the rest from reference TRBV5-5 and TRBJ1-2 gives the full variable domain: DAGVTQSPTHLIKTRGQQVTLRCSPISGHKSVSWYQQVLGQGPQFIFQYYEKEERGRGNFPDRFSARQFPNYSSELNVNALLLGDSALYLCASSLSRSGNYGYTFGSGTRLTVV.

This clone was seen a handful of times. The CDR3 region has the DNA TGTGCCAGCAGTCGAAAGGGACAGCCGGTGGGGACTGAAGCTTTCTTT. Translated: CASSRKGQPVGTEAFF. The chain combines TRBV9 with TRBJ1-1; 7 bases agree with TRBD1. Germline trimming cut 5 bases from V and 5 bases from J; bases unmatched to any gene: 15. The CDR3 runs to 16 residues. Germline V gene lookup returns CDR1 SGDLS and CDR2 YYNGEE.

Here the CDR3 reads CASSINREAETQYF. CDR3 sequence (DNA): TGTGCCAGTAGTATAAACAGGGAAGCAGAGACCCAGTACTTC. The chain combines TRBV19 with TRBJ2-5, with a tentative D call TRBD1 (6 bases). This CDR3 has 14 residues. Germline assignment: CDR1 LNHDA and CDR2 SQIVND (reference sequence). V was trimmed by 2 bases and J by 4 bases, leaving 11 bases between them.

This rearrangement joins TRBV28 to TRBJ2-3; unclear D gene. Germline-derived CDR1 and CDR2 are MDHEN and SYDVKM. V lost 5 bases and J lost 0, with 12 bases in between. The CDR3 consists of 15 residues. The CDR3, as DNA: TGTGCCAGCAGTCCCGAGACACCAAGCACAGATACGCAGTATTTT. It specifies CASSPETPSTDTQYF. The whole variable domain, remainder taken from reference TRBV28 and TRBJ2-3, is DVKVTQSSRYLVKRTGEKVFLECVQDMDHENMFWYRQDPGLGLRLIYFSYDVKMKEKGDIPEGYSVSREKKERFSLILESASTNQTSMYLCASSPETPSTDTQYFGPGTRLTVL.

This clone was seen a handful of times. CDR3 region: CASSPDRVTEAFF. DNA of the CDR3: TGTGCCAGCTCACCAGACAGGGTCACTGAAGCTTTCTTT. This chain joins TRBV18 and TRBJ1-1; 7 bases are shared with TRBD1. There are 13 residues in the CDR3. Germline V gene lookup returns CDR1 KGHSH and CDR2 LQKENI. The ends lost 2 bases at V and 4 bases at J; junction bases unmatched: 1. Full variable domain (rest looked up from reference TRBV18 and TRBJ1-1): NAGVMQNPRHLVRRRGQEARLRCSPMKGHSHVYWYRQLPEEGLKFMVYLQKENIIDESGMPKERFSAEFPKEGPSILRIQQVVRGDSAAYFCASSPDRVTEAFFGQGTRLTVV.

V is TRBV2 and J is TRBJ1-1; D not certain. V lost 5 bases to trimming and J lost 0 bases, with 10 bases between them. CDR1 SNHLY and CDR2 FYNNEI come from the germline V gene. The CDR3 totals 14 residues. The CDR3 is CASSLQYMNTEAFF. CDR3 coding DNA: TGTGCCAGCAGTCTTCAGTACATGAACACTGAAGCTTTCTTT.

The CDR3 DNA follows: TGCAGCGTTACTCCCGGACAGGGCCCCTCCTACAATGAGCAGTTCTTC. This sequence encodes CSVTPGQGPSYNEQFF. The V and J genes are TRBV29-1 and TRBJ2-1; TRBD1 matches 8 bases. The ends lost 5 bases at V and 0 bases at J; junction bases unmatched: 9. Germline CDR1 and CDR2: SQVTM and ANQGSEA. CDR3 length equals 16 residues.

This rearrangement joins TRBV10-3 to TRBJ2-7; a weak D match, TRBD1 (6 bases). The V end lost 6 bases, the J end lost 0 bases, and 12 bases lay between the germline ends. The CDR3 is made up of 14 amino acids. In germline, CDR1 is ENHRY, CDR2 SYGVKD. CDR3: CAIRRQASSYEQYF. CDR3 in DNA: TGTGCCATCAGGCGACAGGCGAGCTCCTACGAGCAGTACTTC.